This record concerns one TCR beta chain sequence. Its antigen is still unknown. No clone much larger than this one lies a single base away; base qualities are absent. The sample originates from a study of blood T cell repertoires in COVID-19 (TCRdb year 2020). General notes on the study: Collaborator samples came from the United States, Italy and Spain and covered acute and convalescent phases of COVID-19. The dataset comprised deeply sampled blood TCRbeta repertoires from subjects exposed to, actively infected with, or recovered from COVID-19. Nearly every sample came with metadata listing a de-identified subject ID, COVID-19 status, age in years and sex. The repertoires were made available in a free public database intended to serve as a resource for research on the immune response to SARS-CoV-2. The prospective study material was composed of cDNA or gDNA derived from T cells, B-cell-depleted T cells, or PBMCs. Where available, HLA class I and class II types were obtained from metadata supplied by the sample provider rather than from assay-based typing. Samples came from the ongoing ImmuneRACE study (first 160 participants) plus 1,254 subjects from 6 global collaborators. The full study reports these points: The amount of clinical and demographic metadata varied by source and participant and was provided uncurated.

The immunoSEQ Assay, a bias-controlled multiplex PCR, was used to amplify TCRbeta CDR3 regions from genomic DNA. In the original analysis: Nucleated cell counts per sample were estimated from amplification of reference gene primers within the assay. To quantify the absolute abundance of each unique TCRbeta CDR3 rearrangement, sequence reads were collapsed and filtered. For each sample, productive Simpson clonality was calculated as the square root of Simpson's diversity index across productive rearrangements. The source is immuneACCESS, and TCRdb retained only in-frame sequences with V and J called. Part of the clones is not carried over; for the studies checked, unresolved V genes explain less than half of this, and the remainder is unexplained. The V and J calls and clone size are taken from that table; D and trimming were inferred from the DNA. The sample profile shows tens of thousands of clones; approximately 92% of them were found once. The top ten clonotypes cover 15% to 20% of the sample.

One collaborating source in Seattle enrolled patients while the patients were actively infected and followed the patients over time throughout the course of disease. Each collaborating institution followed its own protocols to collect whole blood in K2EDTA tubes. For TCRbeta analysis, collaborators shipped samples in one of three forms: frozen whole blood, isolated PBMCs, or DNA extracted from either of those sample types. Including cysteine and phenylalanine, the CDR3 has 16 amino acids. Of the read, only the CDR3 DNA is kept; its 48 bases are in frame from base 1. V trim: 4 bases; J trim: 5 bases; unmatched bases: 13. CDR1 and CDR2 (GTSNPN, SVGIG) derive from the germline V gene (reference sequence).

The TCR comes from a woman aged 60-75 years with COVID-19, enrolled during active disease. The rearrangement joined TRBV30 to TRBJ2-5; the central 10 bases match TRBD2. The sample was peripheral blood. At the DNA level, the sequence is TGTGCCTGGACTAGCGGGAGTGATGTTCTCTCGGAGACCCAGTACTTC. Translated, it reads CAWTSGSDVLSETQYF.